Shown below are 14 T cell receptor beta chains from a single sample sequenced in a study of shared clonotypes between healthy human individuals. Measured with immunoSEQ multiplex PCR; TCRdb has only the in-frame clones, and not every one. The sample lists about 110,000 clones; about 71% were seen once. The sample taken for sequencing was memory CD8+ T cells sorted from blood. Subset meaning: CD45RO+ cells pooled with CCR7-negative TemRA cells. All receptors derive from a woman aged 30 to 39 in good health.

The rearrangement uses TRBV4-1 and TRBJ2-7; TRBD1 aligns across 8 bases. Germline loops: CDR1 MGHRA, CDR2 YSYEKL. The CDR3 spans 14 residues. V lost 2 bases and J lost 3; bases outside the gene matches: 3. This CDR3 is CASSQTGGFYEQYF. The CDR3 region has the DNA TGCGCCAGCAGCCAAACAGGGGGTTTCTACGAGCAGTACTTC.

The gene calls are TRBV5-6 and TRBJ1-1, with 10 bases fitting TRBD1. CDR1 SGHDT and CDR2 YYEEEE come from the germline V gene. The CDR3 is 14 residues long. The ends lost 6 bases at V and 4 bases at J; junction bases unmatched: 6. The DNA of the CDR3 is TGTGCCAGCAAAAGGGGACAGGGGTCCACTGAAGCTTTCTTT. This translates into CASKRGQGSTEAFF.

V and J are TRBV9 and TRBJ2-1; 12 bases are a match to TRBD2. Germline V lookup: CDR1 SGDLS, CDR2 YYNGEE. The CDR3 runs 17 residues. The junction had 11 bases not matched to a gene; V was cut back by 4 bases and J by 6 bases. Here the CDR3 DNA reads TGTGCCAGCAGCTCAAGACTAGCGGGAGACTCTTTCAATGAGCAGTTCTTC. Its protein product is CASSSRLAGDSFNEQFF.

The rearrangement joins TRBV11-2 to TRBJ2-3; D is unclear. Looked up from germline, CDR1 is SGHAT and CDR2 is FQNNGV. The V gene lost 7 bases and the J gene lost 4 bases, with 15 bases spanning the gap. The CDR3 consists of 14 residues. The CDR3 coding sequence is TGTGCCAGCACCCGAGTTGGGTCGGCAGATACGCAGTATTTT. It codes for CASTRVGSADTQYF.

The CDR3 region has the DNA TGTGCCAGCAGTTACCAAGGGCTTTCTGAGCAGTACTTC. Protein sequence: CASSYQGLSEQYF. This sequence joins TRBV27 and TRBJ2-7, with D unclear. Germline V lookup: CDR1 MNHEY, CDR2 SMNVEV (reference sequence). Trimming took off 4 bases at V and 7 bases at J, with 14 bases between the two ends. The CDR3 runs 13 residues.

A few counts support this clone. The rearrangement uses TRBV4-1 and TRBJ2-1; D unresolved. Trimming left V 4 bases short and J 7 bases short, with 23 bases between. The CDR3 length is 17 residues. Germline CDR1 and CDR2: MGHRA and YSYEKL. The CDR3 sequence is CASSRGGLVLLGNEQFF. CDR3 nucleotides: TGCGCCAGCAGCCGCGGTGGCCTGGTGCTCCTGGGGAATGAGCAGTTCTTC.

This chain joins TRBV14 and TRBJ2-1; a possible D gene is TRBD1 (6 bases). The CDR3 contains 16 residues. Germline values: CDR1 SGHDN, CDR2 FVKESK. V was trimmed by 4 bases and J by 0 bases, leaving 13 bases between them. The CDR3 is CASSPDSLSSYNEQFF. The CDR3 bases are TGTGCCAGCAGCCCGGACAGCCTTAGCTCCTACAATGAGCAGTTCTTC.

The chain employs TRBV29-1 and TRBJ2-1; D may match TRBD1 or TRBD2 (5 bases each). This CDR3 has 13 amino acids. The ends were cut back, 5 bases at V and 4 bases at J, with 12 bases in the middle. Germline V gene data show CDR1 as SQVTM and CDR2 as ANQGSEA. The CDR3 sequence is CSVPGTAYNEQFF. As DNA, the CDR3 is TGCAGCGTTCCCGGGACCGCGTACAATGAGCAGTTCTTC.

As regards this clone: One junction end disagrees with the germline gene, perhaps due to a read error. The chain carries TRBV5-1 and TRBJ1-1, with D tentatively TRBD1 (5 bases). CDR1 is SGHRS, CDR2 YFSETQ, per germline. The CDR3 extends over 14 amino acids. The CDR3: CARSWVGGNTEAFF. CDR3 DNA sequence: TGCGCCCGCAGCTGGGTGGGGGGGAACACTGAAGCTTTCTTT. Full variable domain (remainder filled in from reference TRBV5-1 and TRBJ1-1): KAGVTQTPRYLIKTRGQQVTLSCSPISGHRSVSWYQQTPGQGLQFLFEYFSETQRNKGNFPGRFSGRQFSNSRSEMNVSTLELGDSALYLCARSWVGGNTEAFFGQGTRLTVV.

The chain combines TRBV9 with TRBJ1-2; D uncertain. This CDR3 contains 12 residues. Trimming took 3 bases from V and 4 from J, leaving 7 bases between them. Germline CDR1 SGDLS, CDR2 YYNGEE. The CDR3 nucleotides are TGTGCCAGCAGCGGAACAAGCTATGGCTACACCTTC. Translation gives CASSGTSYGYTF.

This chain joins TRBV6-4 and TRBJ1-1; TRBD1 agrees at 8 bases. The V gene's germline CDR1 is MRHNA and CDR2 SNTAGT. The CDR3 spans 16 residues. The V gene end was trimmed by 0 bases and the J gene end by 1 base; junction bases not matched to a gene: 4. CDR3 loop: CASSDSPGTGNTEAFF. Written as DNA, the CDR3 is TGTGCCAGCAGTGACTCACCCGGGACAGGGAACACTGAAGCTTTCTTT.

The V gene is TRBV6-1, the J gene TRBJ2-7; D unclear. With 7 bases removed from V and 3 bases from J, the gap between germline ends came to 19 bases. There are 15 residues in the CDR3. The germline gives CDR1 MNHNS, CDR2 SASEGT. The CDR3 loop is CASTISGISFYEQYF. CDR3 nucleotides: TGTGCCAGCACTATCTCGGGCATCAGTTTCTACGAGCAGTACTTC.

The chain uses TRBV28 and TRBJ1-3; D possibly corresponds to TRBD1 (5 bases). This CDR3 is 22 amino acids long. The germline CDR1 and CDR2 sequences are MDHEN and SYDVKM. V lost 3 bases to trimming and J lost 2 bases, with 32 bases between them. The CDR3 sequence is CASSFSRVEWEMIWATGNTIYF. CDR3 DNA: TGTGCCAGCAGTTTCTCCAGGGTTGAGTGGGAGATGATATGGGCGACTGGAAACACCATATATTTT.

V gene TRBV5-6 combines with J gene TRBJ1-2; a possible D gene is TRBD1 (6 bases). The CDR3 covers 14 residues. V was trimmed by 0 bases and J by 9 bases, leaving 15 bases between them. Looked up from germline, CDR1 is SGHDT and CDR2 is YYEEEE. The CDR3 is CASSLDPDRWSYTF. Here the CDR3 DNA reads TGTGCCAGCAGCTTGGATCCCGACAGGTGGAGCTACACCTTC.